This T cell receptor (beta chain) was captured by sequencing in a study of regulatory T cells in long-lasting Graves disease. There are a few counts of this clonotype. Documented time point: newly diagnosed GD, antithyroid drugs for less than 3 months. After RNA was extracted from PBMCs, the TCR library was made from it. All patients originated from an endocrinology department located in Xi'an, China. Germline V gene sequence: CDR1 LGHNT, CDR2 FRNRAP. This CDR3 region has 13 residues. Trimming stripped 2 bases from V and 7 bases from J, with 12 bases between. Libraries of TCR beta came from iRepertoire HTBI primers plus Arm-PCR of CDR3 regions. As handled by the study authors: The identification of approximately 62 TRBV and approximately 13 TRBJ segments was made across samples. TCRdb recomputed calls from the multiplex PCR reads with MiXCR, one row per CDR3 protein. These V and J calls are TCRdb output, not the study's own analysis. The table records approximately 400,000 distinct CDR3 sequences, around 14% of them present only once.

Separately, the same data were catalogued under a study of T cells in Graves' hyperthyroidism and ophthalmopathy. This second study says: Uncontrolled infection, other autoimmune disease, pregnancy or lactation led to exclusion. HTBI primers were the set used in a first-round RT-PCR of the TCR CDR3.

The receptor's source is a woman under 40 with Graves disease. V is TRBV12-5 and J is TRBJ2-7; maybe TRBD1 (5 bases). The input for sequencing was peripheral blood mononuclear cells (PBMCs), taken at new diagnosis, from a patient treated with antithyroid drugs. The CDR3 DNA follows: TGTGCTAGTGGTTTGCAGGGTGGCGGTGAGCAGTACTTC. It specifies CASGLQGGGEQYF.